One and the same sample provided the 31 T cell receptor beta chains below, sequenced in a study of cytomegalovirus exposure and HLA in healthy donors. Primers included in the PCR were 60 Vbeta and 13 Jbeta primers. Only in-frame clones appear in the TCRdb table, and some are missing; sequencing was by immunoSEQ multiplex PCR. The table has approximately 170,000 clones, over 70% seen once. The specimen was PBMCs. These receptors were collected from a female donor in good health and CMV-seronegative.

The V gene is TRBV28, the J gene TRBJ1-3, with D hard to call. This CDR3 has 16 amino acids. Per the germline V gene, CDR1 is MDHEN and CDR2 is SYDVKM. V lost 4 bases and J 0 bases, leaving 13 bases between the germline ends. CDR3 DNA sequence: TGTGCCAGCAGTTCCCCGCTAGGCAGCTCTGGAAACACCATATATTTT. It yields the protein CASSSPLGSSGNTIYF. Drawing the rest from reference TRBV28 and TRBJ1-3, the complete variable domain is DVKVTQSSRYLVKRTGEKVFLECVQDMDHENMFWYRQDPGLGLRLIYFSYDVKMKEKGDIPEGYSVSREKKERFSLILESASTNQTSMYLCASSSPLGSSGNTIYFGEGSWLTVV.

V and J are TRBV7-6 and TRBJ1-3, with D tentatively TRBD1 (6 bases). Germline CDR1 is SGHVS and CDR2 is FNYEAQ. V was clipped by 5 bases and J by 4 bases, with 9 bases between them. There are 13 residues in the CDR3. CDR3 in DNA: TGTGCCAGCAGCCCAGGACAGGGAAACACCATATATTTT. It codes for CASSPGQGNTIYF.

V and J are TRBV29-1 and TRBJ2-1; weak D call: TRBD2 (6 bases). Trimming left V 6 bases short and J 7 bases short, with 13 bases between. Germline V CDR1 and CDR2: SQVTM, ANQGSEA. The CDR3 is 12 residues long. The CDR3 protein is CSVKPAGNEQFF. As DNA, the CDR3 is TGCAGCGTCAAACCGGCGGGGAATGAGCAGTTCTTC.

This clone was found once. The chain employs TRBV7-2 and TRBJ2-3; possibly TRBD2 for D (5 bases). This CDR3 has 15 residues. V was trimmed by 0 bases and J by 0 bases, leaving 7 bases between them. Germline CDR1 is SGHTA and CDR2 is FQGNSA. The CDR3 coding sequence is TGTGCCAGCAGCTTAGCTACGGGGAGCACAGATACGCAGTATTTT. It is translated as CASSLATGSTDTQYF.

V and J are TRBV11-3 and TRBJ2-6; TRBD1 matches at 7 bases. The length of the CDR3 is 15 residues. Germline V gene data show CDR1 as SGHNT and CDR2 as YENEEA. J lost 2 bases, V lost 6 bases, and 4 bases had no gene match. The CDR3, as DNA: TGTGCCAGCAGTTTGGGGACAGCTGGGGCCAACGTCCTGACTTTC. It codes for CASSLGTAGANVLTF.

This clone was observed a few times. The chain links TRBV9 to TRBJ2-2; weak D call: TRBD2 (5 bases). Germline CDR1 is SGDLS and CDR2 is YYNGEE. CDR3 length: 16 amino acids. V shed 1 base and J shed 3 bases, with 13 bases lying between them. Here the CDR3 reads CASSVSGRAHTGELFF. The CDR3 DNA is TGTGCCAGCAGCGTATCGGGAAGGGCCCACACCGGGGAGCTGTTTTTT.

The V call is TRBV5-1, the J call TRBJ2-1; 13 nucleotides agree with TRBD2. The germline gives CDR1 SGHRS, CDR2 YFSETQ. The CDR3 contains 15 residues. The junction had 4 bases not matched to a gene; V was cut back by 3 bases and J by 7 bases. CDR3 amino acids: CASSWTSGSRNEQFF. In DNA, the CDR3 is TGCGCCAGCAGCTGGACTAGCGGGAGCAGGAATGAGCAGTTCTTC.

V and J are TRBV11-2 and TRBJ2-7; no clear D gene. V lost 4 bases and J lost 5, with 15 bases in between. The germline V gene encodes CDR1 SGHAT and CDR2 FQNNGV. The CDR3 covers 14 residues. DNA of the CDR3: TGTGCCAGCAGCTCACTTACCTTCAAAGACGAGCAGTACTTC. Translated: CASSSLTFKDEQYF. Looking up the rest from reference TRBV11-2 and TRBJ2-7 gives the full variable domain: EAGVAQSPRYKIIEKRQSVAFWCNPISGHATLYWYQQILGQGPKLLIQFQNNGVVDDSQLPKDRFSAERLKGVDSTLKIQPAKLEDSAVYLCASSSLTFKDEQYFGPGTRLTVT.

This chain connects TRBV6-5 to TRBJ2-7; 10 nucleotides align to TRBD2. V shed 2 bases and J 7 bases; nucleotides not matched to a gene: 5. CDR3 size: 14 residues. The germline V gene has CDR1 MNHEY and CDR2 SVGAGI. This chain's CDR3 is CASSYERGGPEQYF. In DNA, the CDR3 is TGTGCCAGCAGTTACGAGCGGGGGGGCCCGGAGCAGTACTTC.

The rearrangement uses TRBV18 and TRBJ2-2; TRBD2 matches 7 bases. The J segment lost 5 bases and the V segment lost 1 base, leaving 13 bases of the junction unmatched. The CDR3 covers 18 residues. Germline V gene lookup returns CDR1 KGHSH and CDR2 LQKENI. The CDR3 coding sequence is TGTGCCAGCTCACCACGGCCCCTCCTAGCGGATAGTACCGGGGAGCTGTTTTTT. It translates to CASSPRPLLADSTGELFF.

This clone was seen a few times. This chain connects TRBV11-2 to TRBJ2-7; TRBD2 agrees at 9 bases. The V gene end was trimmed by 0 bases and the J gene end by 0 bases; junction bases not matched to a gene: 0. CDR1 is SGHAT, CDR2 FQNNGV, per germline. The CDR3 totals 15 residues. CDR3 nucleotides: TGTGCCAGCAGCTTAGATAGCGGGAGCTCCTACGAGCAGTACTTC. Its protein is CASSLDSGSSYEQYF.

This clone appeared a few times. The J gene is TRBJ2-7, the V gene TRBV7-9; possible D gene TRBD1, 7 bases. Germline V gene sequence: CDR1 SEHNR, CDR2 FQNEAQ (reference sequence). The V end was cut by 5 bases, the J end by 6 bases, with 17 bases between. The CDR3 sequence is 14 residues long. CDR3 amino acids: CASSPQGGTGEQYF. For the CDR3, the DNA is TGTGCCAGCAGCCCGCAGGGGGGTACGGGCGAGCAGTACTTC.

The chain joins TRBV5-4 to TRBJ1-5; 8 bases agree with TRBD1. The CDR3 is 14 residues long. V trimming: 4 bases; J trimming: 7 bases; junction bases outside the gene matches: 7. Germline values: CDR1 SGHNT, CDR2 YYREEE (reference sequence). The CDR3 spells CASSAQGAAQPQHF. CDR3 coding DNA: TGTGCCAGCAGCGCGCAGGGGGCAGCGCAGCCCCAGCATTTT.

Only a few counts were recorded for this clone. The V call is TRBV7-2, the J call TRBJ2-7, with a possible D match to TRBD2 (6 bases). CDR1 and CDR2 from the germline V gene are SGHTA and FQGNSA. The length of the CDR3 is 14 residues. V was cut by 5 bases and J by 4 bases, with 15 bases left in between. The CDR3 loop reads CASSKGLEGYEQYF. DNA for the CDR3: TGTGCCAGCAGCAAGGGACTTGAGGGGTACGAGCAGTACTTC.

This clone showed up just once. J is TRBJ2-1 and V is TRBV28, with a tentative D call TRBD2 (5 bases). This CDR3 contains 13 residues. Between the trimmed V and J ends, which lost 6 bases and 10 bases, there was a span of 16 bases. Germline V gene data show CDR1 as MDHEN and CDR2 as SYDVKM. CDR3 in DNA: TGTGCCAGCAGACCCCCGACTAAGATGGAGCAGTTCTTC. This translates into CASRPPTKMEQFF.

This clone was seen just once. The rearrangement joins TRBV6-1 to TRBJ2-5, with D possibly TRBD2 on 6 matching bases. Judging by the DNA end, TRBJ2-7 fits better; the J call may be wrong. Germline V gives CDR1 MNHNS, CDR2 SASEGT. The CDR3 extends over 14 amino acids. The DNA for the CDR3 is TGTGCCAGCAGTGAAACGGGAGCCGCCTACGAGCAGTACTTC. It yields the protein CASSETGAAYEQYF.

V gene TRBV4-2 combines with J gene TRBJ1-4, with D unclear. Trimming pared 4 bases from V and 8 bases from J, leaving 11 bases between. The CDR3 contains 13 residues. Germline CDR1 and CDR2: LGHNA and YNFKEQ. DNA for the CDR3: TGTGCCAGCAGCCCGGACGGGGAAGAAAAACTGTTTTTT. This encodes CASSPDGEEKLFF.

This chain connects TRBV10-3 to TRBJ2-7; 9 bases agree with TRBD1. Germline V lookup: CDR1 ENHRY, CDR2 SYGVKD. V lost 6 bases to trimming and J lost 5 bases; unmatched junction nucleotides: 11. This CDR3 has 15 residues. The CDR3 loop reads CAISTNPGQGNEQYF. The CDR3 DNA reads as TGTGCCATCAGCACAAATCCGGGACAGGGCAACGAGCAGTACTTC.

The chain is built from TRBV19 and TRBJ2-5; 8 bases agree with TRBD2. Per germline, CDR1 LNHDA and CDR2 SQIVND (reference sequence). J gave up 3 bases and V 4 bases, and 10 bases lay outside the gene matches. There are 16 residues in the CDR3. The chain's CDR3 is CASSNRAGAPKETQYF. The CDR3 nucleotides read TGTGCCAGTAGTAACCGAGCGGGAGCCCCCAAAGAGACCCAGTACTTC.

The chain has TRBV30 and TRBJ1-1; D gene uncertain. The CDR3 length is 13 residues. With 2 bases removed from V and 1 base from J, the gap between germline ends came to 8 bases. In germline, CDR1 is GTSNPN, CDR2 SVGIG (reference sequence). CDR3 protein: CAWSKQSNTEAFF. The CDR3 DNA reads TGTGCCTGGAGTAAACAATCGAACACTGAAGCTTTCTTT.

V gene TRBV7-9 combines with J gene TRBJ2-5; a possible D gene is TRBD1 (6 bases). V was cut by 5 bases and J by 5 bases, with 18 bases left in between. In germline, CDR1 is SEHNR, CDR2 FQNEAQ (reference sequence). The CDR3 covers 15 residues. CDR3 DNA sequence: TGTGCCAGCAGCCCCACCGGGACAATGGGGGAGACCCAGTACTTC. Translation gives CASSPTGTMGETQYF.

The chain couples TRBV2 to TRBJ2-3; 9 bases are a match to TRBD2. Trimming took 7 bases from V and 14 from J; bases not matched to a gene: 7. Per the germline V gene, CDR1 is SNHLY and CDR2 is FYNNEI. CDR3 length: 11 amino acids. The CDR3 nucleotides read TGTGCCAGCAAACTAGCGGGTATAGGGTATTTT. It codes for CASKLAGIGYF.

The rearrangement uses TRBV6-6 and TRBJ2-7, with 12 bases fitting TRBD2. The CDR3 is 14 residues long. The ends lost 5 bases at V and 6 bases at J; junction bases unmatched: 5. From germline, CDR1 is MNHNY and CDR2 SVGAGI (reference sequence). CDR3 in DNA: TGTGCCAGCAGTAACCCGGGACTAGCGGGCGAGCAGTACTTC. Residues: CASSNPGLAGEQYF.

The chain combines TRBV28 with TRBJ1-1; no definite D call. The CDR3 runs to 14 residues. V dropped 2 bases and J dropped 0 bases, with 7 bases sitting between them. The germline V gene encodes CDR1 MDHEN and CDR2 SYDVKM. The CDR3, as DNA: TGTGCCAGCAGTTTAGGGCAGATGAACACTGAAGCTTTCTTT. Its translation: CASSLGQMNTEAFF.

V is TRBV7-3 and J is TRBJ2-3; the match to TRBD2 covers 12 bases. V was pared by 1 base and J by 5 bases, with 10 bases of the junction left unmatched. The length of the CDR3 is 18 residues. CDR1 and CDR2 (germline): SGHTA, FQGTGA. The CDR3 sequence is CASSLMGLAGGPRDTQYF. The DNA for the CDR3 is TGTGCCAGCAGCTTAATGGGGCTAGCGGGGGGGCCTCGAGATACGCAGTATTTT.

J is TRBJ1-6 and V is TRBV5-6; D possibly corresponds to TRBD1 (5 bases). CDR1 is SGHDT, CDR2 YYEEEE, per germline. Trimming stripped 2 bases from V and 7 bases from J, with 13 bases between. There are 15 residues in the CDR3. DNA for the CDR3: TGTGCCAGCAGCTTCATTCAGGGTCGGAATTCACCCCTCCACTTT. This encodes CASSFIQGRNSPLHF.

The chain is built from TRBV27 and TRBJ1-2; tentatively, D is TRBD1 (6 bases). V lost 4 bases and J lost 2, with 17 bases in between. CDR1 MNHEY and CDR2 SMNVEV come from the germline V gene (reference sequence). This CDR3 is 16 amino acids long. The CDR3 DNA sequence: TGTGCCAGCAGTTCCCACAGGGAGAGGGTCAACTATGGCTACACCTTC. This gives the protein CASSSHRERVNYGYTF.

V is TRBV30 and J is TRBJ1-2, with no clear D. Deletions cut 3 bases from V and 2 bases from J, with 10 bases between. This CDR3 region has 13 residues. Germline loops: CDR1 GTSNPN, CDR2 SVGIG (reference sequence). This CDR3 reads CAWSASGNYGYTF. CDR3 DNA: TGTGCCTGGAGCGCCTCGGGGAACTATGGCTACACCTTC.

The genes are TRBV6-6 and TRBJ2-2; 9 nucleotides align to TRBD1. The CDR3 runs 16 residues. The V and J ends lost 6 bases and 5 bases, in that order; junction bases with no gene match: 10. Germline V gene data show CDR1 as MNHNY and CDR2 as SVGAGI (reference sequence). As DNA, the CDR3 is TGTGCCAGCAGCCCTACCGGGACAGGGAGGACCGGGGAGCTGTTTTTT. Its protein product is CASSPTGTGRTGELFF.

This clone has a single count. The chain has TRBV7-9 and TRBJ2-7, with 10 bases identical to TRBD2. Germline CDR1 reads SEHNR; CDR2 reads FQNEAQ (reference sequence). The junction had 5 bases not matched to a gene; V was cut back by 4 bases and J by 2 bases. The CDR3 runs to 15 residues. Written as DNA, the CDR3 is TGTGCCAGCAGCTCCACTAGCGGGGATCCCTACGAGCAGTACTTC. Its protein product is CASSSTSGDPYEQYF. The variable domain in full, completed from reference TRBV7-9 and TRBJ2-7, reads DTGVSQNPRHKITKRGQNVTFRCDPISEHNRLYWYRQTLGQGPEFLTYFQNEAQLEKSRLLSDRFSAERPKGSFSTLEIQRTEQGDSAMYLCASSSTSGDPYEQYFGPGTRLTVT.

This chain links TRBV19 with TRBJ2-7, with 7 bases lining up with TRBD1. The CDR3 runs to 14 residues. The germline V gene encodes CDR1 LNHDA and CDR2 SQIVND (reference sequence). V was pared by 1 base and J by 2 bases, with 2 bases of the junction left unmatched. CDR3 DNA: TGTGCCAGTAGTATAGCGGGACAGACCTACGAGCAGTACTTC. Protein sequence: CASSIAGQTYEQYF. Based on the CDR3 plus reference TRBV19 and TRBJ2-7, the full variable domain is DGGITQSPKYLFRKEGQNVTLSCEQNLNHDAMYWYRQDPGQGLRLIYYSQIVNDFQKGDIAEGYSVSREKKESFPLTVTSAQKNPTAFYLCASSIAGQTYEQYFGPGTRLTVT.